A selection of T cell receptor beta chains follows, all from one sample in a study of memory B cells and T cells in multiple sclerosis. Sequencing used immunoSEQ multiplex PCR; TCRdb keeps in-frame clones, though not all of them. The table shows about 45,000 clones, with roughly 87% occurring only once. No antigen has been assigned to these receptors. The sequenced sample consisted of PBMCs from blood kept in culture. Receptors were obtained from a human donor with multiple sclerosis. Both conserved end residues are part of each CDR3.

J,V,CDR3
TRBJ1-6,TRBV27,CATSVERLYSPLHF
TRBJ1-1,TRBV18,CASSRRQGADNTEAFF
TRBJ2-1,TRBV6-5,CASSYLGGQFF
TRBJ2-5,TRBV5-1,CASSLGGQAETQYF
TRBJ1-2,TRBV9,CASSPDPTEYGYTF
TRBJ2-3,TRBV2,CASLQDPGDTQYF
TRBJ2-3,TRBV11-2,CASSPPGGDTQYF
TRBJ2-1,TRBV5-1,CASSFLPGEQFF
TRBJ2-5,TRBV4-1,CASSQGVLGQQETQYF
TRBJ1-6,TRBV30,CAWSSGQGGSPLHF
TRBJ2-7,TRBV30,CAWGHLSYEQYF
TRBJ2-1,TRBV10-1,CASSESPSGGRNEQFF
TRBJ2-3,TRBV30,CAGTGLAGGPRTDTQYF
TRBJ1-1,TRBV14,CASSQGQGRRTEAFF
TRBJ1-2,TRBV10-2,CASSLTPGASYGYTF
TRBJ2-3,TRBV5-1,CASSLTGTRSTDTQYF
TRBJ1-2,TRBV11-2,CASSSYRGSNYGYTF
NA,TRBV7-2,CASSLDSLLAGTYEQYF
TRBJ1-2,TRBV19,CASSNFGQGYGYTF
TRBJ2-7,TRBV4-3,CASGPGTRGTYEQYF
TRBJ2-1,TRBV15,CATSRGTGGYNEQFF
TRBJ1-3,TRBV11-2,CASSSHRNTIYF
TRBJ1-4,TRBV5-1,CASSLALGRGDEKLFF
TRBJ2-3,TRBV30,CAWSKGGTGTDTQYF
TRBJ2-7,TRBV27,CASSATGAGEQYF
TRBJ2-1,TRBV29-1,CSVLSGTGADEQFF
TRBJ1-2,TRBV2,CASTWRGMDGYTF
TRBJ2-7,TRBV30,CAWRTDGLYQQYF
TRBJ1-1,TRBV7-2,CASSAEGDMNTEAFF
TRBJ2-7,TRBV19,CASSIRDNSYEQYF
TRBJ2-4,TRBV7-2,CASSLAKGGIQYF
TRBJ2-1,TRBV29-1,CSVAGQGMVEQFF
TRBJ1-5,TRBV29-1,CSVGAADSNQPQHF
TRBJ2-3,TRBV5-4,CASSLGSGGPTDTQYF
TRBJ1-3,TRBV5-1,CASRTGDLGNTIYF
TRBJ1-6,TRBV6-1,CASSEDRGVDNSPLHF
TRBJ1-5,TRBV28,CASRFWTSSNQPQHF
TRBJ1-4,TRBV25-1,CASQIYEKLFF
TRBJ2-7,TRBV10-3,CAISESQGEQYF
TRBJ2-5,TRBV10-3,CAISETSGGETQYF
TRBJ2-7,TRBV6-1,CASSEPYLMRGSSYEQYF
TRBJ1-1,TRBV10-3,CAIRGLGGGRNTEAFF
TRBJ2-3,TRBV5-1,CASRPSLGTDTQYF
TRBJ2-5,TRBV30,CAWSQEPQETQYF
TRBJ1-5,TRBV7-2,CASSRAGFENQPQHF
TRBJ1-4,TRBV7-9,CASSWPGGPNEKLFF
TRBJ1-2,TRBV2,CASSVRGQVTNYGYTF
TRBJ2-2,TRBV9,CASSPTLTGELFF
TRBJ1-1,TRBV29-1,CSVLGQGATEAFF
TRBJ2-3,TRBV10-3,CAISEGGDSTQYF
TRBJ2-3,TRBV7-9,CASSLDWGLAGGGDTQYF
TRBJ1-1,TRBV11-3,CASSLAPDSINTEAFF
TRBJ2-7,TRBV7-2,CASSPLSGGLYEQYF
TRBJ1-1,TRBV18,CASSPVTGGGTEAFF
TRBJ2-5,TRBV10-1,CASRKTSGGSQETQYF
TRBJ2-1,TRBV21-1,CASSKADNEQFF
TRBJ1-5,TRBV6-5,CASAPRGAGWQPQHF